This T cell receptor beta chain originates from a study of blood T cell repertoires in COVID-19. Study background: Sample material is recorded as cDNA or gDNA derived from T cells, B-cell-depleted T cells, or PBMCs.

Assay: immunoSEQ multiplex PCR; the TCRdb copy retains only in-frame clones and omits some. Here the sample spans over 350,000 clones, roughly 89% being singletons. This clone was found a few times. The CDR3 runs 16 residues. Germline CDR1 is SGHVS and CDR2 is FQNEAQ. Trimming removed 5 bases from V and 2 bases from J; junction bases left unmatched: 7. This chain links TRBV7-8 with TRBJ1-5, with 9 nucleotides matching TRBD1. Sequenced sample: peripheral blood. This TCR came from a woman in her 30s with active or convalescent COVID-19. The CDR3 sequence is CASSPKTGGGNQPQHF. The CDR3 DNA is TGTGCCAGCAGCCCGAAGACAGGGGGTGGCAATCAGCCCCAGCATTTT.